Below, 7 T cell receptor beta chains from the same sample are listed, as sequenced in a study of OX40 agonist ivuxolimab in advanced cancers. TCRdb's copy holds only in-frame clones and misses some; the assay was immunoSEQ multiplex PCR. The sample contains tens of thousands of clones, approximately 88% of which appear only once. The material sequenced was CD4+ or CD8+ T cells sorted from blood, taken in a trial of the OX40 agonist ivuxolimab. The receptor source for this set is an adult with an advanced solid tumor such as melanoma, head and neck, liver or kidney cancer.

The chain's CDR3 is CASSLYVTSGDHYNEQFF. CDR3 nucleotides: TGTGCCAGCAGTTTATACGTAACTAGCGGAGACCATTACAATGAGCAGTTCTTC. The chain combines TRBV27 with TRBJ2-1, with TRBD2 identical over 8 bases. Per germline, CDR1 MNHEY and CDR2 SMNVEV (reference sequence). The CDR3 spans 18 residues. Trimming cost V 1 base and J 4 bases; bases outside gene matches: 12.

This clone was seen a single time. The rearrangement links TRBV7-9 to TRBJ2-7; D remains ambiguous. Germline CDR1 reads SEHNR; CDR2 reads FQNEAQ (reference sequence). The CDR3 has 15 residues. V lost 4 bases and J lost 0, with 13 bases in between. CDR3 bases: TGTGCCAGCAGCTCTGACGCAACGTTCTCCTACGAGCAGTACTTC. It specifies CASSSDATFSYEQYF.

This clone has just one count. The chain recombines TRBV11-2 with TRBJ2-7; tentatively, D is TRBD2 (6 bases). The germline V gene encodes CDR1 SGHAT and CDR2 FQNNGV. Between the trimmed V and J ends, which lost 4 bases and 3 bases, there was a span of 16 bases. The CDR3 covers 15 residues. The CDR3 DNA is TGTGCCAGCAGCTCTATATCCGGGACTGTCTACGAGCAGTACTTC. The encoded protein is CASSSISGTVYEQYF. Variable domain in full (rest from reference TRBV11-2 and TRBJ2-7): EAGVAQSPRYKIIEKRQSVAFWCNPISGHATLYWYQQILGQGPKLLIQFQNNGVVDDSQLPKDRFSAERLKGVDSTLKIQPAKLEDSAVYLCASSSISGTVYEQYFGPGTRLTVT.

This clone was counted only a few times. The gene calls are TRBV15 and TRBJ2-1; 12 bases are shared with TRBD2. V was pared by 5 bases and J by 6 bases, with 5 bases of the junction left unmatched. This CDR3 region has 15 residues. Germline loops: CDR1 LNHNV, CDR2 YYDKDF (reference sequence). CDR3 sequence (DNA): TGTGCCACCAGCGGAGGACTAGCGGGATCCAATGAGCAGTTCTTC. Amino acid sequence: CATSGGLAGSNEQFF.

The chain has TRBV18 and TRBJ2-7; perhaps TRBD2 as D (6 bases). V was pared by 3 bases and J by 3 bases, with 6 bases between. This CDR3 contains 12 residues. CDR1 KGHSH and CDR2 LQKENI come from the germline V gene. This chain's CDR3 is CASSPGGYEQYF. In DNA form, the CDR3 reads TGTGCCAGCTCACCCGGGGGCTACGAGCAGTACTTC. The full variable domain, its missing parts supplied by reference TRBV18 and TRBJ2-7, is NAGVMQNPRHLVRRRGQEARLRCSPMKGHSHVYWYRQLPEEGLKFMVYLQKENIIDESGMPKERFSAEFPKEGPSILRIQQVVRGDSAAYFCASSPGGYEQYFGPGTRLTVT.

The rearrangement uses TRBV7-6 and TRBJ2-5, with D possibly being TRBD1 (5 bases). Trimming left V 5 bases short and J 1 base short, with 14 bases between. This CDR3 is 15 amino acids long. Germline V gene data show CDR1 as SGHVS and CDR2 as FNYEAQ. CDR3 bases: TGTGCCAGCAGCCCAACGCAGGGTTTCCAAGAGACCCAGTACTTC. This encodes CASSPTQGFQETQYF.

The chain couples TRBV28 to TRBJ2-3; D is undetermined. This CDR3 region has 14 residues. The V gene's germline CDR1 is MDHEN and CDR2 SYDVKM. V was clipped by 1 base and J by 0 bases, with 5 bases between them. The CDR3 spells CASSLFGSTDTQYF. The CDR3 region has the DNA TGTGCCAGCAGTTTATTTGGGAGCACAGATACGCAGTATTTT.